The 11 T cell receptor beta chains listed next were all sequenced from one sample in a study of beta chain features in type 1 diabetes. Study conclusions and caveats: Moderate yet significant TCRB CDR3 shortening was seen in Type 1 diabetes patients in all four CD4+ subsets.

The antigens of these receptors remain unknown. Expressed TCRB transcripts got sequenced, as all isolated RNA was reverse transcribed. Method: immunoSEQ multiplex PCR; TCRdb's copy keeps in-frame clones and lacks some. Among 680,000 or so clones listed, 13% were seen once. Material: naive CD4+ T cells from blood. Every receptor here comes from a man younger than 35 with type 1 diabetes.

This rearrangement joins TRBV10-3 to TRBJ2-7, with D possibly being TRBD1 (6 bases). CDR1 is ENHRY and CDR2 is SYGVKD in the germline V gene. The CDR3 length is 15 residues. V lost 0 bases to trimming and J lost 4 bases, with 13 bases between them. CDR3 loop: CAISESGRGGYEQYF. DNA of the CDR3: TGTGCCATCAGTGAGTCAGGCAGGGGTGGGTACGAGCAGTACTTC.

As for this clone: Additional DNA sequences in this sample encode the identical CDR3. V and J are TRBV18 and TRBJ2-3, with D unresolved. From germline, CDR1 is KGHSH and CDR2 LQKENI. CDR3 size: 14 residues. V was trimmed by 2 bases and J by 3 bases, leaving 9 bases between them. CDR3 sequence reads: CASSPARSTDTQYF. The DNA of the CDR3 is TGTGCCAGCTCACCAGCCAGATCAACAGATACGCAGTATTTT.

V is TRBV7-2 and J is TRBJ2-2; possibly TRBD2 for D (6 bases). Trimming pared 4 bases from V and 4 bases from J, leaving 16 bases between. Germline CDR1 reads SGHTA; CDR2 reads FQGNSA. The length of the CDR3 is 16 residues. The CDR3 DNA reads as TGTGCCAGCAGCTCCGGTTGGGCAGCGGGCACCGGGGAGCTGTTTTTT. Amino acid sequence: CASSSGWAAGTGELFF.

The sample holds a few counts of this clone. V gene TRBV6-6 combines with J gene TRBJ1-3, with D uncertain. Trimming took 7 bases from V and 4 from J, leaving 5 bases between them. Germline CDR1 is MNHNY and CDR2 is SVGAGI (reference sequence). CDR3 length: 11 amino acids. CDR3 residues: CASIGGNTIYF. The CDR3 DNA follows: TGTGCCAGCATCGGGGGAAACACCATATATTTT.

The chain uses TRBV2 and TRBJ1-6, with TRBD1 identical over 12 bases. With V trimmed by 3 bases and J by 6 bases, 6 bases remained unmatched. This CDR3 is 17 amino acids long. CDR1 is SNHLY, CDR2 FYNNEI, per germline. This CDR3 is CASSDPGQGAGNSPLHF. In DNA, the CDR3 is TGTGCCAGCAGTGACCCGGGACAGGGGGCTGGTAATTCACCCCTCCACTTT.

This clone was found a few times. The CDR3 protein is CASSLRNGEEYGYTF. Written as DNA, the CDR3 is TGTGCCAGCAGCTTACGCAATGGGGAAGAGTATGGCTACACCTTC. The chain combines TRBV7-6 with TRBJ1-2; D gene unclear. There are 15 residues in the CDR3. From germline, CDR1 is SGHVS and CDR2 FNYEAQ. V lost 2 bases and J 5 bases, leaving 15 bases between the germline ends. Together with reference TRBV7-6 and TRBJ1-2, the CDR3 gives the full variable domain: GAGVSQSPRYKVTKRGQDVALRCDPISGHVSLYWYRQALGQGPEFLTYFNYEAQQDKSGLPNDRFSAERPEGSISTLTIQRTEQRDSAMYRCASSLRNGEEYGYTFGSGTRLTVV.

This clone was counted only a few times. The V and J genes are TRBV20-1 and TRBJ1-2; D not resolved. CDR1 is DFQATT and CDR2 is SNEGSKA in the germline V gene (reference sequence). Trimming took 1 base from V and 8 from J, leaving 8 bases between them. This CDR3 region has 11 residues. DNA for the CDR3: TGCAGTGCTAGAGGGGCCAGGGGCTACACCTTC. Translation: CSARGARGYTF.

The table lists this clone with a few counts. V is TRBV6-5 and J is TRBJ2-5; D gene uncertain. V gave up 0 bases and J gave up 5 bases, with 10 bases separating them. This CDR3 has 14 amino acids. Germline V gene sequence: CDR1 MNHEY, CDR2 SVGAGI. This chain's CDR3 is CASSYSYLVETQYF. The CDR3 DNA sequence: TGTGCCAGCAGTTACTCCTACCTGGTGGAGACCCAGTACTTC.

This chain joins TRBV19 and TRBJ1-3; no clear D gene. CDR1 and CDR2 from the germline V gene are LNHDA and SQIVND (reference sequence). The ends were cut back, 7 bases at V and 0 bases at J, with 10 bases in the middle. The CDR3 totals 14 residues. CDR3 in amino acids: CASNSASSGNTIYF. CDR3 coding DNA: TGTGCCAGTAATTCGGCAAGCTCTGGAAACACCATATATTTT.

This clone was found a few times. This chain joins TRBV2 and TRBJ1-1, with a tentative D call TRBD1 (5 bases). The CDR3 loop spans 13 amino acids. With 6 bases removed from V and 8 bases from J, the gap between germline ends came to 16 bases. Germline V lookup: CDR1 SNHLY, CDR2 FYNNEI. The CDR3 protein is CASRTSGSHEAFF. The DNA for the CDR3 is TGTGCCAGCAGGACGTCAGGGAGTCACGAAGCTTTCTTT.

The chain has TRBV28 and TRBJ2-2, with D possibly matching TRBD2 (5 bases). The CDR3 spans 14 residues. CDR1 is MDHEN and CDR2 is SYDVKM in the germline V gene. V was cut by 4 bases and J by 5 bases, with 11 bases left in between. This CDR3 is CASSSPGMTGELFF. The CDR3 bases are TGTGCCAGCAGTTCTCCGGGAATGACCGGGGAGCTGTTTTTT.